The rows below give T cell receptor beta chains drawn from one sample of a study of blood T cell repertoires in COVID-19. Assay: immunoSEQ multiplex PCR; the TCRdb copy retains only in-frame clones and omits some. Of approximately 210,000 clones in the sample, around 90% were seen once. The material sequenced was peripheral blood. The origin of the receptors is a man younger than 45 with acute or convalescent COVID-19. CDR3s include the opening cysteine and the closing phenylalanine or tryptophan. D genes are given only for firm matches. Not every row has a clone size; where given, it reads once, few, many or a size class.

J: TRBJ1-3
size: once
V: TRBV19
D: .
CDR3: CASSDQAGVNTIYF
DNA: TGTGCCAGTAGCGATCAAGCAGGGGTAAACACCATATATTTT

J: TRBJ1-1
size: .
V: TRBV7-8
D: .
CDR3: CASSLDGGYTEAFF
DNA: TGTGCCAGCAGCTTAGACGGCGGGTACACTGAAGCTTTCTTT

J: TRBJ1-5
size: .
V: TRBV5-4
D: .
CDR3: CASSLEGGKPQHF
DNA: TGTGCCAGCAGCTTGGAAGGAGGGAAGCCCCAGCATTTT

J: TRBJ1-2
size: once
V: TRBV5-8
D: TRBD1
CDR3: CASSSTEDRALYGYTF
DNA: TGTGCCAGCAGCTCAACCGAGGACAGGGCGCTCTATGGCTACACCTTC

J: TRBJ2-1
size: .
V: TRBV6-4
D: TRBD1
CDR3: CASSVDRANEQFF
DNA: TGTGCCAGCAGTGTCGACAGGGCTAATGAGCAGTTCTTC

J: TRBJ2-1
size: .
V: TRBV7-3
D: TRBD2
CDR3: CASSLERGGQFEQFF
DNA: TGTGCCAGCAGCTTAGAGCGGGGGGGCCAGTTTGAGCAGTTCTTC

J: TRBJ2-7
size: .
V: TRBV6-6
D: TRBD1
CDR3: CASSIRPDRGYEQYF
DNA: TGTGCCAGCAGTATACGTCCCGACAGGGGTTACGAGCAGTACTTC

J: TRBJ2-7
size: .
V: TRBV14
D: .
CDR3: CASSQDLYGLRLEEQYF
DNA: TGTGCCAGCAGCCAAGATCTTTATGGGCTACGCCTGGAAGAGCAGTACTTC

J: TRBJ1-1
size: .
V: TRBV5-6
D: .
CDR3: CASSSDRDSLTMNTEAFF
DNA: TGTGCCAGCAGCTCGGACAGAGACAGCTTAACAATGAACACTGAAGCTTTCTTT

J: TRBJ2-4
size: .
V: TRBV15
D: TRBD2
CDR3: CATSREKEAGGRDIQYF
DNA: TGTGCCACCAGCAGAGAGAAGGAAGCGGGGGGGCGTGACATTCAGTACTTC

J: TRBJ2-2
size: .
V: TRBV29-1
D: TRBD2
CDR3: CSTRGGSDTGELFF
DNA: TGCAGCACCCGCGGGGGATCGGACACCGGGGAGCTGTTTTTT

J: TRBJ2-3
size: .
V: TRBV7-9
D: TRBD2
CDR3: CASSPWVAGTDTQYF
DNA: TGTGCCAGCAGCCCATGGGTAGCGGGGACAGATACGCAGTATTTT

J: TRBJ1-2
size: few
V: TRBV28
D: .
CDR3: CASSTARGYTF
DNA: TGTGCCAGCAGCACCGCGCGGGGCTACACCTTC

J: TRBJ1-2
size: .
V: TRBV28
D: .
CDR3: CASSLPANYGYTF
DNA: TGTGCCAGCAGTTTGCCCGCGAACTATGGCTACACCTTC

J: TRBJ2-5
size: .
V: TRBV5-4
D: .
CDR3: CASGGTEQETQYF
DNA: TGTGCCAGCGGGGGGACGGAACAAGAGACCCAGTACTTC

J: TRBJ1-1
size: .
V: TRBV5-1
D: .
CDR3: CASSFSWQMNTEAFF
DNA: TGCGCCAGCAGCTTTTCGTGGCAGATGAACACTGAAGCTTTCTTT

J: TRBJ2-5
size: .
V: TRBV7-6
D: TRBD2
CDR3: CASSLTSGKLETQYF
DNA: TGTGCCAGCAGCTTGACTAGCGGGAAATTGGAGACCCAGTACTTC

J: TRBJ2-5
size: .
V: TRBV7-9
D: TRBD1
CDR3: CASSLGDRGQETQYF
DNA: TGTGCCAGCAGCTTAGGTGACAGGGGTCAGGAGACCCAGTACTTC

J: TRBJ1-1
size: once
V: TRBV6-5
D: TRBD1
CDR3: CASSHRTGLAFF
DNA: TGTGCCAGCAGTCACCGGACAGGGTTGGCTTTCTTT

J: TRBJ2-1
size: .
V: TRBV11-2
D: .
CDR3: CASSFAQGQSYNEQFF
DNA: TGTGCCAGCAGCTTCGCACAGGGTCAGTCCTACAATGAGCAGTTCTTC

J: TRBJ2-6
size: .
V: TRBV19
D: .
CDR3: CASHDRSSGANVLTF
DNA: TGTGCCAGTCACGACAGATCCTCTGGGGCCAACGTCCTGACTTTC

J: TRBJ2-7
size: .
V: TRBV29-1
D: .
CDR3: CSVAELLPGEQYF
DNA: TGCAGCGTTGCTGAGCTCCTACCTGGCGAGCAGTACTTC

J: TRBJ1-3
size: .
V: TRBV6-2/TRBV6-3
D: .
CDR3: CASSWTGFSGNTIYF
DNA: TGTGCCAGCAGCTGGACGGGATTCTCTGGAAACACCATATATTTT

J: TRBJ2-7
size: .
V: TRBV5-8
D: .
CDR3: CASSSTPYEQYF
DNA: TGTGCCAGCAGCTCCACACCCTACGAGCAGTACTTC

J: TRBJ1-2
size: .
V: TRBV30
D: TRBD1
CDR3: CAWSVGPTGGTAGYTF
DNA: TGTGCCTGGAGTGTAGGTCCCACAGGGGGCACCGCGGGCTACACCTTC

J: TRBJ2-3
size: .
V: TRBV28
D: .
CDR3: CASSPATVRGDTQYF
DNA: TGTGCCAGCAGTCCGGCGACAGTTAGGGGAGATACGCAGTATTTT

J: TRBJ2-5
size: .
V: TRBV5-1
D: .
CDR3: CASSLRRETQYF
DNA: TGCGCCAGCAGCCTGAGGCGCGAGACCCAGTACTTC

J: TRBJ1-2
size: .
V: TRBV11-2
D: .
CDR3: CASSFTSQVRSGYTF
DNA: TGTGCCAGCAGCTTTACCTCACAGGTTCGGAGTGGCTACACCTTC

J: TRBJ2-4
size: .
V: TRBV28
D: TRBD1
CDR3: CASTSWSGGKNIQYF
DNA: TGTGCCAGCACCTCATGGTCAGGGGGCAAAAACATTCAGTACTTC

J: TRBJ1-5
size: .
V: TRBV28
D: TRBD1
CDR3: CASHTTAGGNQPQHF
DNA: TGTGCCAGCCATACGACGGCAGGGGGTAATCAGCCCCAGCATTTT

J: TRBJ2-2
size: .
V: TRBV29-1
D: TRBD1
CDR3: CSAEGQGSTGELFF
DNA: TGCAGCGCCGAAGGACAGGGGAGCACCGGGGAGCTGTTTTTT

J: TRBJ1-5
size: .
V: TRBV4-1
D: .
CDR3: CASSLGTGGQPQHF
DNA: TGCGCCAGCAGCCTCGGAACAGGCGGTCAGCCCCAGCATTTT

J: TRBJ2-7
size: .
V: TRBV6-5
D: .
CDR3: CAGRQGGEQYF
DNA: TGTGCCGGAAGACAGGGAGGCGAGCAGTACTTC

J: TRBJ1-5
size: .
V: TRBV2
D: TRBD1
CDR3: CASRGQGYQPQHF
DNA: TGTGCCAGCAGGGGACAGGGGTATCAGCCCCAGCATTTT

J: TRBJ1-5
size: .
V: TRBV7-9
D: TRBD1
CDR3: CASSFSRDSNQPQHF
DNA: TGTGCCAGCAGCTTTAGTAGGGACAGTAATCAGCCCCAGCATTTT

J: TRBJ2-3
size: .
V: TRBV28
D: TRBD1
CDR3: CATFGTGVSDTQYF
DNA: TGTGCCACCTTTGGGACAGGGGTATCAGATACGCAGTATTTT

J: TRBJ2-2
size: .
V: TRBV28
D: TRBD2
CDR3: CASSFRASGNTGELFF
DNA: TGTGCCAGCAGTTTCCGGGCTAGCGGGAACACCGGGGAGCTGTTTTTT

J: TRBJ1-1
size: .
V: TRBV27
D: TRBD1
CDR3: CASSWDRGREAFF
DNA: TGTGCCAGCAGTTGGGACAGGGGTCGTGAGGCTTTCTTT

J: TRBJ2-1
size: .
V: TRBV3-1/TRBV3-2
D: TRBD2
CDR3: CASSQELAPYNEQFF
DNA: TGTGCCAGCAGCCAAGAACTAGCGCCCTACAATGAGCAGTTCTTC

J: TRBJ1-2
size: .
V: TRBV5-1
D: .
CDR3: CASSLGATDGYTF
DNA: TGCGCCAGCAGCTTGGGTGCCACAGATGGCTACACCTTC

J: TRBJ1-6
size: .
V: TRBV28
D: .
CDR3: CASGVNRNSPLHF
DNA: TGTGCCAGCGGTGTCAACAGGAATTCACCCCTCCACTTT

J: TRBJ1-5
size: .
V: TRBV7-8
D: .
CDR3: CASSLARGAKKPQHF
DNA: TGTGCCAGCAGCTTAGCACGGGGTGCTAAGAAGCCCCAGCATTTT

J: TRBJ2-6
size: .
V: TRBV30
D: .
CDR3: CAFFGGANVLTF
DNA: TGTGCCTTCTTCGGGGGGGCCAACGTCCTGACTTTC

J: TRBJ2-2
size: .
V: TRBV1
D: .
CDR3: CTSSLLWGGRGTGELFF
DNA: TGCACCAGCAGCCTCCTCTGGGGCGGGAGGGGTACCGGGGAGCTGTTTTTT

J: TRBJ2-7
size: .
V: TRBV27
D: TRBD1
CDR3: CASSPLDRDHEQYF
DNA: TGTGCCAGCAGCCCCTTGGACAGGGACCACGAGCAGTACTTC

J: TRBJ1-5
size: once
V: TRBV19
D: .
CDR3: CASSPQARPGQPQHF
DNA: TGTGCCAGTAGCCCACAGGCACGCCCGGGTCAGCCCCAGCATTTT